The 28 T cell receptor beta chains given below trace back to one sample, sequenced in a study of blood T cell repertoires in COVID-19. Produced via immunoSEQ multiplex PCR; TCRdb's table is partial and in-frame only. Of about 230,000 clones in the sample, 85% to 90% were seen once. The sequenced material came from peripheral blood. The receptors derive from a middle-aged man with COVID-19, enrolled during active disease.

The table lists this clone with a count of one. The rearrangement links TRBV15 to TRBJ1-2; D perhaps matches TRBD1 (6 bases). Germline CDR1 reads LNHNV; CDR2 reads YYDKDF (reference sequence). V shed 0 bases and J shed 5 bases, with 13 bases lying between them. The CDR3 has 15 amino acids. The CDR3 reads CATSREQGPSYGYTF. Written as DNA, the CDR3 is TGTGCCACCAGCAGAGAGCAGGGGCCAAGTTATGGCTACACCTTC. The whole variable domain, filled in from reference TRBV15 and TRBJ1-2, reads DAMVIQNPRYQVTQFGKPVTLSCSQTLNHNVMYWYQQKSSQAPKLLFHYYDKDFNNEADTPDNFQSRRPNTSFCFLDIRSPGLGDTAMYLCATSREQGPSYGYTFGSGTRLTVV.

The chain employs TRBV4-1 and TRBJ2-3, with 7 bases fitting TRBD1. V gave up 5 bases and J gave up 3 bases; unmatched junction bases: 5. The CDR3 spans 14 residues. Germline assignment: CDR1 MGHRA and CDR2 YSYEKL. Written as DNA, the CDR3 is TGCGCCAGCAGCTTACGACAGGGTACAGATACGCAGTATTTT. Its translation is CASSLRQGTDTQYF.

The V call is TRBV28, the J call TRBJ1-6; 11 positions match TRBD1. Germline loops: CDR1 MDHEN, CDR2 SYDVKM. J gave up 5 bases and V 6 bases, and 9 bases lay outside the gene matches. This CDR3 is built from 17 residues. Here the CDR3 reads CASRPGTGGQNNSPLHF. Here the CDR3 DNA reads TGTGCCAGCAGGCCCGGGACAGGGGGACAAAATAATTCACCCCTCCACTTT.

J is TRBJ2-5 and V is TRBV6-5; D perhaps matches TRBD1 (5 bases). The germline V gene has CDR1 MNHEY and CDR2 SVGAGI. Trimming stripped 8 bases from V and 3 bases from J, with 10 bases between. The CDR3 has 12 amino acids. This CDR3 reads CASRAGKETQYF. The CDR3 DNA reads as TGTGCCAGCCGCGCAGGGAAAGAGACCCAGTACTTC.

This clone was detected only a few times. The CDR3: CASSSGQYNEKLFF. The CDR3 DNA reads TGTGCCAGCAGCTCCGGACAGTATAATGAAAAACTGTTTTTT. The rearrangement uses TRBV7-2 and TRBJ1-4; the D gene is possibly TRBD1 (6 bases). CDR1 and CDR2 (germline): SGHTA, FQGNSA. The CDR3 loop spans 14 amino acids. The ends were cut back, 4 bases at V and 4 bases at J, with 10 bases in the middle. Supplemented by reference TRBV7-2 and TRBJ1-4, the full variable domain reads GAGVSQSPSNKVTEKGKDVELRCDPISGHTALYWYRQSLGQGLEFLIYFQGNSAPDKSGLPSDRFSAERTGGSVSTLTIQRTQQEDSAVYLCASSSGQYNEKLFFGSGTQLSVL.

The chain couples TRBV19 to TRBJ1-1, with 8 bases fitting TRBD1. Losses at the gene ends were 5 bases for V and 3 bases for J; bases not matched to a gene: 5. CDR1 LNHDA and CDR2 SQIVND come from the germline V gene (reference sequence). CDR3 length: 14 amino acids. The CDR3 DNA is TGTGCCAGTAGTCTCGGACAGGGAGACACTGAAGCTTTCTTT. Translation gives CASSLGQGDTEAFF.

V gene TRBV7-6 combines with J gene TRBJ2-1; 11 bases agree with TRBD2. Germline values: CDR1 SGHVS, CDR2 FNYEAQ. This CDR3 spans 14 amino acids. Trimming cost V 5 bases and J 8 bases; bases outside gene matches: 5. The CDR3: CASSVTSGSDEQFF. The DNA for the CDR3 is TGTGCCAGCAGCGTCACTAGCGGGAGCGATGAGCAGTTCTTC.

The CDR3 DNA follows: TGTGCCAGCAGCAACCGGCAGGGGGAAAGCTACGAGCAGTACTTC. Translating it yields CASSNRQGESYEQYF. V and J are TRBV11-1 and TRBJ2-7, with 7 bases aligning to TRBD1. The length of the CDR3 is 15 residues. Germline CDR1 is SGHAT and CDR2 is FQDESV (reference sequence). Trimming removed 5 bases from V and 3 bases from J; junction bases left unmatched: 10.

This clone was observed a few times. The chain couples TRBV27 to TRBJ2-1, with TRBD2 matching 9 bases. The CDR3 length is 17 residues. J gave up 5 bases and V 6 bases, and 14 bases lay outside the gene matches. Germline V lookup: CDR1 MNHEY, CDR2 SMNVEV (reference sequence). The CDR3 is CASSNWASGNGNNEQFF. For the CDR3, the DNA is TGTGCCAGCAGCAACTGGGCTAGCGGGAACGGAAACAATGAGCAGTTCTTC.

This clone was recorded once. This chain links TRBV7-9 with TRBJ1-2; tentatively, D is TRBD1 (5 bases). Germline V gene sequence: CDR1 SEHNR, CDR2 FQNEAQ (reference sequence). The CDR3 consists of 15 residues. V shed 5 bases and J shed 4 bases, with 17 bases lying between them. The CDR3 DNA reads as TGTGCCAGCAGCCTTACTGGGGGGGTCGGCTATGGCTACACCTTC. Translating it yields CASSLTGGVGYGYTF.

This chain uses TRBV7-2 with TRBJ1-2, with 8 bases aligning to TRBD1. The CDR3 length is 14 residues. Germline values: CDR1 SGHTA, CDR2 FQGNSA. The V gene end was trimmed by 6 bases and the J gene end by 7 bases; junction bases not matched to a gene: 10. The CDR3 nucleotides are TGTGCCAGCAGTACAGGGGGGCTTTTCTCTGGCTACACCTTC. It translates to CASSTGGLFSGYTF.

V is TRBV6-5 and J is TRBJ2-7; 9 nucleotides line up with TRBD1. V gave up 2 bases and J gave up 4 bases; unmatched junction bases: 6. This CDR3 region has 15 residues. The V gene's germline CDR1 is MNHEY and CDR2 SVGAGI. In DNA, the CDR3 is TGTGCCAGCAGTTACGGCGGACAGGGGATATACGAGCAGTACTTC. Translating gives CASSYGGQGIYEQYF.

In its sample, this clone was seen once. The gene calls are TRBV7-2 and TRBJ2-2; D perhaps matches TRBD2 (6 bases). The CDR3 totals 14 residues. The V end lost 5 bases, the J end lost 4 bases, and 11 bases lay between the germline ends. The germline V gene has CDR1 SGHTA and CDR2 FQGNSA. The CDR3 region has the DNA TGTGCCAGCAGCCGGGAGCCCAGCACCGGGGAGCTGTTTTTT. Protein: CASSREPSTGELFF.

The chain joins TRBV19 to TRBJ2-3; a weak D match, TRBD2 (6 bases). The CDR3 consists of 15 residues. Trimming pared 5 bases from V and 2 bases from J, leaving 14 bases between. In germline, CDR1 is LNHDA, CDR2 SQIVND (reference sequence). CDR3 coding DNA: TGTGCCAGTAGTTATCCGGGAGACAACACAGATACGCAGTATTTT. It yields the protein CASSYPGDNTDTQYF.

The gene calls are TRBV5-8 and TRBJ2-1, with 13 nucleotides matching TRBD2. The CDR3 spans 17 residues. Germline V gives CDR1 SGHTS, CDR2 YDEGEE. V trimming: 4 bases; J trimming: 5 bases; junction bases outside the gene matches: 9. CDR3 loop: CASSLPGLAGNDNEQFF. The CDR3 bases are TGTGCCAGCAGCCTTCCGGGACTAGCGGGAAACGACAATGAGCAGTTCTTC.

The chain combines TRBV15 with TRBJ1-2; a possible D gene is TRBD1 (6 bases). The CDR3 has 14 amino acids. With 3 bases removed from V and 6 bases from J, the gap between germline ends came to 14 bases. The V gene's germline CDR1 is LNHNV and CDR2 YYDKDF (reference sequence). The CDR3 protein is CATSRKDTGHGYTF. CDR3 nucleotide sequence: TGTGCCACCAGCAGGAAAGATACAGGGCATGGCTACACCTTC.

The chain combines TRBV19 with TRBJ1-5; D is uncertain. CDR3 length: 16 amino acids. Per germline, CDR1 LNHDA and CDR2 SQIVND (reference sequence). Deletions cut 10 bases from V and 2 bases from J, with 21 bases between. Written as DNA, the CDR3 is TGTGCCACCTCTGCGATACGGACTGTCCGCAATCAGCCCCAGCATTTT. Its translation is CATSAIRTVRNQPQHF.

The chain links TRBV5-6 to TRBJ2-7; 9 bases match TRBD1. CDR3 length equals 15 residues. Looked up from germline, CDR1 is SGHDT and CDR2 is YYEEEE. V was clipped by 3 bases and J by 0 bases; unmatched bases: 4. CDR3 region: CASSYGQGISYEQYF. DNA of the CDR3: TGTGCCAGCAGCTACGGACAGGGGATCTCCTACGAGCAGTACTTC.

The table lists this clone with a count of one. The chain joins TRBV5-4 to TRBJ2-7, with TRBD1 matching 8 bases. This CDR3 is 15 amino acids long. Germline assignment: CDR1 SGHNT and CDR2 YYREEE (reference sequence). V dropped 4 bases and J dropped 0; count of bases not matched to a gene: 6. This CDR3 is CASSLSGQGSYEQYF. The CDR3 region has the DNA TGTGCCAGCAGCCTTTCTGGACAGGGCTCCTACGAGCAGTACTTC.

With regard to this clone: The junction and the germline gene differ at one end; a read error may be behind it. The CDR3 sequence is CASSQSYGGVKVMDF. The DNA for the CDR3 is TGTGCCAGCAGCCAAAGTTATGGGGGGGTGAAGGTAATGGACTTC. This chain joins TRBV11-2 and TRBJ2-7; 7 bases match TRBD2. The CDR3 runs 15 residues. Looked up from germline, CDR1 is SGHAT and CDR2 is FQNNGV.

The rearrangement joins TRBV10-3 to TRBJ2-7, with 10 positions matching TRBD2. In germline, CDR1 is ENHRY, CDR2 SYGVKD. The CDR3 runs to 16 residues. The V and J ends lost 4 bases and 4 bases, in that order; junction bases with no gene match: 10. CDR3 in amino acids: CAISALAGDLVYEQYF. In DNA form, the CDR3 reads TGTGCCATCAGTGCCCTAGCGGGAGATCTGGTTTACGAGCAGTACTTC.

The chain couples TRBV7-6 to TRBJ2-5; tentative D call: TRBD1 (6 bases). The V and J ends lost 4 bases and 5 bases respectively, with 11 bases between them. The germline V gene has CDR1 SGHVS and CDR2 FNYEAQ. The CDR3 has 13 residues. The CDR3 DNA reads TGTGCCAGCAGCTACAGGGACGGGGAGACCCAGTACTTC. The encoded protein is CASSYRDGETQYF.

In DNA form, the CDR3 reads TGTGCCAGCAGCTTGTCAGTTAGCGGGAGGGGGGAGACCCAGTACTTC. Its translation: CASSLSVSGRGETQYF. The rearrangement uses TRBV5-6 and TRBJ2-5; the match to TRBD2 covers 11 bases. This CDR3 has 16 residues. CDR1 is SGHDT, CDR2 YYEEEE, per germline. The V and J ends lost 1 base and 5 bases, in that order; junction bases with no gene match: 7. Full variable domain (outside the CDR3, taken from reference TRBV5-6 and TRBJ2-5): DAGVTQSPTHLIKTRGQQVTLRCSPKSGHDTVSWYQQALGQGPQFIFQYYEEEERQRGNFPDRFSGHQFPNYSSELNVNALLLGDSALYLCASSLSVSGRGETQYFGPGTRLLVL.

This clone turned up a few times. V usage is TRBV7-2 and J usage is TRBJ1-5; D might be TRBD1 (6 bases). CDR3 length equals 15 residues. V was pared by 2 bases and J by 3 bases, with 11 bases between. Germline V gene sequence: CDR1 SGHTA, CDR2 FQGNSA. The CDR3 loop is CASSLSGQYNQPQHF. CDR3 in DNA: TGTGCCAGCAGCTTAAGCGGACAGTACAATCAGCCCCAGCATTTT.

This chain links TRBV5-5 with TRBJ1-3, with 7 bases lining up with TRBD1. The CDR3 is 16 residues long. CDR1 SGHKS and CDR2 YYEKEE come from the germline V gene (reference sequence). Germline trimming cut 2 bases from V and 2 bases from J; bases unmatched to any gene: 7. The CDR3 is CASSLSPDRAGNTIYF. The CDR3 DNA follows: TGTGCCAGCAGCTTATCACCAGACAGGGCTGGAAACACCATATATTTT.

The rearrangement uses TRBV11-2 and TRBJ1-5, with D perhaps TRBD1 (5 bases). The germline V gene encodes CDR1 SGHAT and CDR2 FQNNGV. V lost 0 bases and J 1 base, leaving 7 bases between the germline ends. The length of the CDR3 is 15 residues. CDR3 nucleotide sequence: TGTGCCAGCAGCTTAGAGGGGGGAAGCAATCAGCCCCAGCATTTT. This gives the protein CASSLEGGSNQPQHF.

This chain connects TRBV5-1 to TRBJ2-5, with 9 bases matching TRBD2. The CDR3 totals 14 residues. Trimming removed 4 bases from V and 3 bases from J; junction bases left unmatched: 4. Germline V gene sequence: CDR1 SGHRS, CDR2 YFSETQ. The CDR3 here is CASSGGGAEETQYF. The CDR3 DNA reads TGCGCCAGCAGCGGCGGGGGGGCCGAAGAGACCCAGTACTTC. Variable domain in full (rest from reference TRBV5-1 and TRBJ2-5): KAGVTQTPRYLIKTRGQQVTLSCSPISGHRSVSWYQQTPGQGLQFLFEYFSETQRNKGNFPGRFSGRQFSNSRSEMNVSTLELGDSALYLCASSGGGAEETQYFGPGTRLLVL.

This chain connects TRBV28 to TRBJ2-5, with D perhaps matching TRBD1 (8 bases). V was cut by 6 bases and J by 5 bases, with 16 bases left in between. The CDR3 covers 14 residues. The V gene's germline CDR1 is MDHEN and CDR2 SYDVKM. This CDR3 reads CASSQQGGEETQYF. CDR3 sequence (DNA): TGTGCCAGCAGCCAACAGGGGGGGGAGGAGACCCAGTACTTC.